What follows are 30 T cell receptor beta chains derived from one specimen sequenced in a study of beta chain features in type 1 diabetes (dated by TCRdb to 2016 to 2019). Library preparation was by the immunoSEQ multiplex PCR assay. The High Capacity cDNA Reverse Transcription Kit was used to reverse transcribe all of the isolated RNA, meaning that expressed TCRB transcripts were what got sequenced. This immuneACCESS table, as held by TCRdb, lists in-frame sequences with V and J called but not all clones. Of the missing ones, under half trace to an unresolved V gene in checked studies; the others have no known cause. The table for this sample lists about 160,000 clones; less than 9.5% of them were counted only once. The leading ten clones occupy approximately 0.69% of the sample. Sequencing input: central memory CD4+ T cells from blood. The receptors derive from a man aged 18 to 30 in good health.

This chain joins TRBV5-5 and TRBJ1-1, with D perhaps TRBD1 (5 bases). Between the trimmed V and J ends, which lost 0 bases and 1 base, there was a span of 10 bases. From germline, CDR1 is SGHKS and CDR2 YYEKEE (reference sequence). CDR3 size: 15 residues. The CDR3 is CASSLVGAPNTEAFF. In DNA form, the CDR3 reads TGTGCCAGCAGCTTGGTAGGGGCCCCGAACACTGAAGCTTTCTTT. The full variable domain, rest sourced from reference TRBV5-5 and TRBJ1-1, is DAGVTQSPTHLIKTRGQQVTLRCSPISGHKSVSWYQQVLGQGPQFIFQYYEKEERGRGNFPDRFSARQFPNYSSELNVNALLLGDSALYLCASSLVGAPNTEAFFGQGTRLTVV.

This clone appeared a few times. CDR3 amino acids: CSFLVVDTQYF. CDR3 sequence (DNA): TGCAGCTTCCTTGTTGTCGATACGCAGTATTTT. The chain uses TRBV29-1 and TRBJ2-3; D is unclear. The CDR3 contains 11 residues. Between the trimmed V and J ends, which lost 8 bases and 6 bases, there was a span of 12 bases. CDR1 and CDR2 from the germline V gene are SQVTM and ANQGSEA.

This clone has at least ten counts. This chain uses TRBV28 with TRBJ2-5; D uncertain. Looked up from germline, CDR1 is MDHEN and CDR2 is SYDVKM. V lost 4 bases and J lost 2, with 14 bases in between. The CDR3 spans 15 residues. CDR3 DNA sequence: TGTGCCAGCAGTTCCCTCATGGCAGGACAAGAGACCCAGTACTTC. Translated, it gives CASSSLMAGQETQYF.

The chain has TRBV7-8 and TRBJ2-5; weak D call: TRBD1 (6 bases). The tail of the sequence fits TRBJ2-7 better, so the J call may be wrong. The CDR3 runs to 14 residues. Germline V gene sequence: CDR1 SGHVS, CDR2 FQNEAQ. DNA for the CDR3: TGTGCCAGCAGCTTACAGGGGCGCGCCTACGAGCAGTACTTC. Translation: CASSLQGRAYEQYF.

In this sample, this clone is medium-sized. The V call is TRBV28, the J call TRBJ2-1, with D possibly being TRBD2 (5 bases). V shed 6 bases and J shed 5 bases, with 11 bases lying between them. The CDR3 is 13 residues long. Germline-derived CDR1 and CDR2 are MDHEN and SYDVKM. CDR3: CASRAWTHNEQFF. The CDR3 region has the DNA TGTGCCAGCAGGGCGTGGACTCACAATGAGCAGTTCTTC.

The table lists this clone with many counts. The chain employs TRBV4-3 and TRBJ1-1; D is unclear. Trimming took off 2 bases at V and 5 bases at J, with 9 bases between the two ends. This CDR3 spans 13 amino acids. CDR1 is LGHNA and CDR2 is YSLEER in the germline V gene. CDR3 DNA: TGCGCCAGCAGCCAAAGAGTAGAGACTGAAGCTTTCTTT. Translating it yields CASSQRVETEAFF.

This clone showed up just a few times. The chain is built from TRBV18 and TRBJ2-5; D may be TRBD1 (5 bases). Germline CDR1 and CDR2: KGHSH and LQKENI. Deletions cut 4 bases from V and 4 bases from J, with 13 bases between. The CDR3 loop spans 14 amino acids. As DNA, the CDR3 is TGTGCCAGCTCACTCCAGGGTGTAGGAGAGACCCAGTACTTC. Its protein product is CASSLQGVGETQYF.

The gene calls are TRBV5-1 and TRBJ2-7, with no clear D. The length of the CDR3 is 13 residues. V was clipped by 7 bases and J by 1 base, with 12 bases between them. Germline V gene lookup returns CDR1 SGHRS and CDR2 YFSETQ. This CDR3 is CASSNTVSYEQYF. CDR3 DNA sequence: TGCGCCAGCTCAAATACTGTTTCCTACGAGCAGTACTTC.

This rearrangement joins TRBV11-2 to TRBJ2-4; maybe TRBD1 (5 bases). V was trimmed by 1 base and J by 6 bases, leaving 10 bases between them. The CDR3 covers 14 residues. Germline V gene lookup returns CDR1 SGHAT and CDR2 FQNNGV. CDR3 bases: TGTGCCAGCAGCTTAGCAGGGTTTGGAAACATTCAGTACTTC. This encodes CASSLAGFGNIQYF.

This clone was observed at least ten times. The sample holds other DNA sequences that translate to the same CDR3. The V and J genes are TRBV28 and TRBJ1-5; D is possibly TRBD1 (5 bases). The CDR3 consists of 14 residues. The germline gives CDR1 MDHEN, CDR2 SYDVKM. V shed 3 bases and J shed 7 bases, with 13 bases lying between them. The CDR3 sequence: CASSLGQARQPQHF. DNA of the CDR3: TGTGCCAGCAGTTTGGGGCAGGCCAGGCAGCCCCAGCATTTT.

The chain links TRBV28 to TRBJ2-3, with TRBD2 matching 9 bases. Per germline, CDR1 MDHEN and CDR2 SYDVKM. The junction had 9 bases not matched to a gene; V was cut back by 3 bases and J by 5 bases. This CDR3 has 16 amino acids. The CDR3 sequence is CASSFRLAVAGDTQYF. In nucleotides, the CDR3 is TGTGCCAGCAGTTTTCGACTAGCGGTTGCGGGAGATACGCAGTATTTT.

This clone has a handful of counts. The V call is TRBV7-3, the J call TRBJ1-1; 9 bases line up with TRBD1. The CDR3 consists of 14 residues. Germline V gene data show CDR1 as SGHTA and CDR2 as FQGTGA. V shed 5 bases and J 6 bases; nucleotides not matched to a gene: 7. The CDR3 region has the DNA TGTGCCAGCAGCGGACAGGGGAGTATGGCTGAAGCTTTCTTT. It yields the protein CASSGQGSMAEAFF.

This clone was recorded a few times. V usage is TRBV6-5 and J usage is TRBJ1-2; TRBD1 matches at 7 bases. J gave up 5 bases and V 4 bases, and 7 bases lay outside the gene matches. The germline gives CDR1 MNHEY, CDR2 SVGAGI. The CDR3 sequence is 14 residues long. In DNA, the CDR3 is TGTGCCAGCAGTTCCGCCGGGACAGAGTATGGCTACACCTTC. It is translated as CASSSAGTEYGYTF.

This clone was counted many times. V usage is TRBV28 and J usage is TRBJ2-1, with 7 bases identical to TRBD1. Germline V gene sequence: CDR1 MDHEN, CDR2 SYDVKM. This CDR3 comprises 19 residues. The V segment lost 5 bases and the J segment 5 bases; nucleotides outside the gene matches: 21. The CDR3 here is CASSRLRDSRPSSNNEQFF. As DNA, the CDR3 is TGTGCCAGCAGTCGACTCCGGGACAGTCGCCCCTCCAGTAACAATGAGCAGTTCTTC.

The rearrangement links TRBV7-2 to TRBJ1-2; D gene ambiguous. The V gene's germline CDR1 is SGHTA and CDR2 FQGNSA. Trimming left V 3 bases short and J 8 bases short, with 10 bases between. This CDR3 region has 12 residues. The CDR3 reads CASSLRSFGYTF. The CDR3 nucleotides read TGTGCCAGCAGCTTGCGCTCATTCGGCTACACCTTC.

The rearrangement links TRBV7-2 to TRBJ1-2; 7 bases are a match to TRBD1. The CDR3 totals 15 residues. CDR1 and CDR2 from the germline V gene are SGHTA and FQGNSA. V lost 1 base and J lost 4; bases outside the gene matches: 6. The CDR3 sequence is CASSLDAQGSYGYTF. For the CDR3, the DNA is TGTGCCAGCAGCTTAGATGCACAGGGGAGCTATGGCTACACCTTC.

This clone was recorded a few times. The V and J genes are TRBV7-9 and TRBJ2-3; 11 nucleotides agree with TRBD2. CDR1 is SEHNR, CDR2 FQNEAQ, per germline (reference sequence). This CDR3 is built from 17 residues. Unmatched junction bases numbered 8, after V lost 4 bases and J lost 2 bases. The CDR3 is CASSSQPSGRNTDTQYF. CDR3 sequence (DNA): TGTGCCAGCAGCTCCCAGCCTAGCGGGAGGAACACAGATACGCAGTATTTT.

This clone showed up many times. The J gene is TRBJ1-2, the V gene TRBV4-3, with no clear D. The CDR3 loop spans 13 amino acids. V lost 1 base and J lost 5, with 8 bases in between. The germline CDR1 and CDR2 sequences are LGHNA and YSLEER. The CDR3 DNA follows: TGCGCCAGCAGCCAAGGCCGAGGTTATGGCTACACCTTC. It specifies CASSQGRGYGYTF.

This clone has a handful of counts. The chain combines TRBV6-1 with TRBJ1-4, with D perhaps matching TRBD1 (6 bases). Trimming pared 7 bases from V and 8 bases from J, leaving 20 bases between. The CDR3 covers 15 residues. From germline, CDR1 is MNHNS and CDR2 SASEGT. The CDR3 reads CASTRVTDSHEKLFF. In DNA, the CDR3 is TGTGCCAGCACCAGAGTAACGGACAGCCACGAAAAACTGTTTTTT.

The J gene is TRBJ2-7, the V gene TRBV6-5; maybe TRBD2 (7 bases). V was shortened by 2 bases and J by 4 bases, with 18 bases between the two germline ends. This CDR3 has 16 residues. Germline V lookup: CDR1 MNHEY, CDR2 SVGAGI. CDR3 in amino acids: CASSYTLGGASYEQYF. The CDR3 DNA reads TGTGCCAGCAGTTACACCCTGGGGGGGGCGTCTTACGAGCAGTACTTC.

This clone was recorded a few times. The chain links TRBV5-1 to TRBJ2-3, with 10 bases lining up with TRBD1. The germline gives CDR1 SGHRS, CDR2 YFSETQ. V gave up 4 bases and J gave up 1 base; unmatched junction bases: 3. There are 15 residues in the CDR3. The CDR3: CASSEDRGRTDTQYF. CDR3 coding DNA: TGCGCCAGCAGCGAAGACAGGGGGCGCACAGATACGCAGTATTTT.

This clone came up many times. The V gene is TRBV5-1, the J gene TRBJ1-5, with 9 bases identical to TRBD1. V shed 4 bases, J shed 5 bases, and the junction held 4 bases outside the gene matches. This CDR3 comprises 14 residues. Germline V gene data show CDR1 as SGHRS and CDR2 as YFSETQ. The CDR3 here is CASSAGTGHQPQHF. DNA for the CDR3: TGCGCCAGCAGCGCGGGGACAGGGCATCAGCCCCAGCATTTT.

This clone showed up just a few times. V usage is TRBV5-1 and J usage is TRBJ2-4; 13 bases map to TRBD2. The ends lost 3 bases at V and 8 bases at J; junction bases unmatched: 5. Germline V gene data show CDR1 as SGHRS and CDR2 as YFSETQ. The CDR3 totals 15 residues. CDR3 loop: CASSWTSGSRDIQYF. CDR3 bases: TGCGCCAGCAGCTGGACTAGCGGGAGTAGGGACATTCAGTACTTC. The full variable domain, its missing parts supplied by reference TRBV5-1 and TRBJ2-4, is KAGVTQTPRYLIKTRGQQVTLSCSPISGHRSVSWYQQTPGQGLQFLFEYFSETQRNKGNFPGRFSGRQFSNSRSEMNVSTLELGDSALYLCASSWTSGSRDIQYFGAGTRLSVL.

This clone was seen more than once but under ten times. This CDR3 reads CASSRDQRDTEAFF. CDR3 DNA: TGTGCCAGCAGCCGAGACCAGAGGGACACTGAAGCTTTCTTT. This chain connects TRBV7-2 to TRBJ1-1; D is uncertain. From germline, CDR1 is SGHTA and CDR2 FQGNSA. The CDR3 spans 14 residues. Deletions cut 5 bases from V and 3 bases from J, with 13 bases between.

There are a few counts of this clone. The genes are TRBV13 and TRBJ2-1; D is possibly TRBD2 (6 bases). Trimming took 0 bases from V and 1 from J, leaving 13 bases between them. Per the germline V gene, CDR1 is PRHDT and CDR2 is FYEKMQ (reference sequence). The length of the CDR3 is 17 residues. CDR3 in DNA: TGTGCCAGCAGCTTAGGGTTACTCGGGAGTTCCTACAATGAGCAGTTCTTC. Its translation: CASSLGLLGSSYNEQFF. Drawing the rest from reference TRBV13 and TRBJ2-1, the complete variable domain is AAGVIQSPRHLIKEKRETATLKCYPIPRHDTVYWYQQGPGQDPQFLISFYEKMQSDKGSIPDRFSAQQFSDYHSELNMSSLELGDSALYFCASSLGLLGSSYNEQFFGPGTRLTVL.

V and J are TRBV7-2 and TRBJ1-1; D may be TRBD1 (6 bases). CDR1 and CDR2 from the germline V gene are SGHTA and FQGNSA. Trimming took off 0 bases at V and 2 bases at J, with 7 bases between the two ends. The CDR3 consists of 14 residues. DNA for the CDR3: TGTGCCAGCAGCTTAGCAGGGGGTAACACTGAAGCTTTCTTT. Encoded protein: CASSLAGGNTEAFF. The whole variable domain, remainder taken from reference TRBV7-2 and TRBJ1-1, is GAGVSQSPSNKVTEKGKDVELRCDPISGHTALYWYRQSLGQGLEFLIYFQGNSAPDKSGLPSDRFSAERTGGSVSTLTIQRTQQEDSAVYLCASSLAGGNTEAFFGQGTRLTVV.

This clone was observed a few times. V gene TRBV4-2 combines with J gene TRBJ2-5; maybe TRBD2 (7 bases). The CDR3 is made up of 14 amino acids. CDR1 is LGHNA, CDR2 YNFKEQ, per germline. The V end lost 0 bases, the J end lost 4 bases, and 9 bases lay between the germline ends. The CDR3: CASSQEGGVETQYF. The CDR3 DNA sequence: TGTGCCAGCAGCCAAGAAGGGGGGGTAGAGACCCAGTACTTC.

V usage is TRBV10-3 and J usage is TRBJ2-1, with D tentatively TRBD1 (6 bases). This CDR3 spans 16 amino acids. The V and J ends lost 10 bases and 5 bases respectively, with 24 bases between them. CDR1 is ENHRY and CDR2 is SYGVKD in the germline V gene. The CDR3 sequence: CATGREQGKGNNEQFF. The CDR3 bases are TGTGCCACCGGCCGGGAACAGGGTAAGGGGAACAATGAGCAGTTCTTC.

This clone was observed a handful of times. CDR3 bases: TGCGCCAGCAGCCAAGGGCTAGCGTCGACCTACGAGCAGTACTTC. Protein sequence: CASSQGLASTYEQYF. The chain links TRBV4-1 to TRBJ2-7; tentatively, D is TRBD2 (6 bases). CDR3 size: 15 residues. V lost 1 base and J 2 bases, leaving 12 bases between the germline ends. Germline V lookup: CDR1 MGHRA, CDR2 YSYEKL.

This clone was counted between two and nine times. J is TRBJ2-1 and V is TRBV7-2, with 13 bases matching TRBD2. The V segment lost 1 base and the J segment 9 bases; nucleotides outside the gene matches: 6. Per germline, CDR1 SGHTA and CDR2 FQGNSA. The CDR3 has 16 residues. The CDR3 DNA reads as TGTGCCAGCAGCTTAGGGACTAGCGGGAGATCGGGTGAGCAGTTCTTC. As protein: CASSLGTSGRSGEQFF. Looking up the rest from reference TRBV7-2 and TRBJ2-1 gives the full variable domain: GAGVSQSPSNKVTEKGKDVELRCDPISGHTALYWYRQSLGQGLEFLIYFQGNSAPDKSGLPSDRFSAERTGGSVSTLTIQRTQQEDSAVYLCASSLGTSGRSGEQFFGPGTRLTVL.